This T cell receptor (beta chain) was retrieved from a study of shared clonotypes between healthy human individuals. Across the study: CD8 memory received one plate per donor, CD8 naive two, CD4 memory three and CD4 naive three.

CDR1 and CDR2 from the germline V gene are GTSNPN and SVGIG (reference sequence). V was trimmed by 1 base and J by 4 bases, leaving 14 bases between them. This CDR3 region has 16 residues. Only in-frame clones appear in the TCRdb table, and some are missing; sequencing was by immunoSEQ multiplex PCR. The top ten clones hold more than 0.1% of a sample with some 2,000,000 clones, approximately 94% of them seen once. A remark on this clone: Antigen: not known.

Study results and limitations: In the sorted subsets, rarefaction showed sequencing was incomplete despite large depth. The sampled material consisted only of blood, and tissue repertoires are likely to differ. Among four donors, approximately 5.4% of naive CD4 clonotypes were found in common.

Sequenced material: naive CD4+ T cells sorted from blood. The sample's subset: CD45RA+ positively selected. This TCR derives from a man between 18 and 35 years old in good health. V and J are TRBV30 and TRBJ2-6, with D possibly being TRBD1 or TRBD2 (6 bases each). CDR3 DNA: TGTGCCTGGAGTGGGGGGGCGCAGCCCGGGGCCAACGTCCTGACTTTC. It translates to CAWSGGAQPGANVLTF.